Sequencing of this T cell receptor beta chain was carried out in a study of shared clonotypes between healthy human individuals (dated by TCRdb to 2018 to 2021). With respect to the entire study: Three men and two women, aged 18 to 49 years, made up the cohort. For each donor, CD4 naive and CD4 memory were each given three plates, CD8 naive was given two plates, and CD8 memory was given one plate. To estimate repertoire size and how much clonotype sharing occurs between individuals, the study deeply sequenced the blood TCR repertoires of 4 to 6 healthy adults. To increase sequencing depth and limit assay-specific biases, TCR repertoire library preparation and sequencing were carried out by different laboratories using diverse techniques. Leukapheresis yielded between about 0.94 and 10 billion PBMCs per donor. Here is what the overall study found, with its caveats: Only blood was sampled, and tissue TCR repertoires likely differ from those in blood. Rarefaction of sorted-subset datasets indicated incomplete sequencing despite the large sequencing depth. Based on pairwise subsampling, the degree of clonotype sharing among donors was expected to be affected by sequencing depth. Clonotypes shared by all four sorted-subset donors showed higher generation probabilities than non-shared clonotypes. When a few donors were compared, the shared fraction of clonotypes was 5% to 6.5% for naive CD4, about 4% for naive CD8, more than 2% for memory CD4, and 0.35% to 0.5% for memory CD8. Estimated clonotype richness was generally larger for naive than for memory subsets. The genetic and exposure-history diversity represented was limited by the small number of donors.

Healthy HIV-negative adults with no recently reported acute infections or vaccinations were included as donors. Every donor was a Caucasian adult residing in Nashville, Tennessee, USA. CD4+ T cells were enriched by magnetic negative selection, after which naive cells were positively selected on CD45RA and the negative fraction was taken as the memory subset. After blood collection by leukapheresis, PBMCs were isolated using Ficoll-Histopaque density gradient centrifugation and then cryopreserved in the vapor phase of liquid nitrogen. Analytical flow cytometry was used to check the purity and quantity of each magnetically sorted T cell population. Each sorted fraction had its genomic DNA isolated and then quantified by UV absorbance on a Nanodrop 2000c. The CDR3 has 16 amino acids, counting the end cysteine and phenylalanine. The DNA shown is the 48-base CDR3, in frame from base 1. Trimming removed 4 bases from V and 3 bases from J, leaving 19 bases between the germline ends. The germline V gene (reference sequence) sets CDR1 to SGHKS and CDR2 to YYEKEE.

Using the deep immunoSEQ assay, TCR CDR3 regions were amplified from genomic DNA by multiplex PCR. Genomic DNA extracted from each cell subset was distributed evenly over all wells of several immunoSEQ 96-well plates, and each plate served as one replicate. For sorted subsets, each replicate PCR was loaded with roughly 190 ng genomic DNA, equivalent to 30,000 or so T cell genomes. Purified libraries were measured with a Qubit 3.0 fluorometer, size-checked on a Bioanalyzer 2100, and measured again with the KAPA Library Quantification kit. Every immunoSEQ 96-well plate was sequenced on a dedicated single-read 150-cycle Illumina NextSeq 550 flow cell. The paper's data handling went like this. Because the immunoSEQ output included only junctional sequences and no quality scores, the filtering could not be the same as the filtering used for full-length reads. To assign V/J genes and CDR3, sequences were annotated against IMGT germline references using PyIR, a Python wrapper for IgBLAST v1.9. Reads were removed for weak V/J assignments (E-value above 1e-6), missing CDR3, stop codons, out-of-frame junctions, or ambiguous translated residues. V3J clonotypes were defined by identical inferred V gene, J gene, and CDR3 amino acid sequence. To compute the percentage overlap between repertoires, the number of shared unique clonotypes was divided by the size of the smaller repertoire. Repertoire richness was assessed with RTK rarefaction, the Chao1 estimator, and Recon v2.1 estimates of unobserved clonotypes. Generation probabilities were computed with OLGA for all TCRbeta clonotypes obtained by the gDNA method from several donors. TCRdb took over this immuneACCESS table, retaining in-frame rearrangements with V and J assigned. Such tables are incomplete; in checked studies, under half of the missing clones stem from an unresolved V gene, and the remainder is unexplained. V and J calls and clone size are copied from that table; D and trimming were computed from the DNA. Counted in this sample were over a million clones; roughly 96% of them appeared once. The leading ten clones occupy more than 0.9% of the sample.

A remark on this clone: It has no known antigen specificity. Qualities for individual bases were not recorded, and no much larger clone is one base off.

The sequenced sample consisted of naive CD4+ T cells sorted from blood. Interpreted using the paper, the cell subset or site label stands for: CD45RA+ positively selected. The V and J segments used are TRBV5-5 and TRBJ1-2; a tentative D match to TRBD1 spans 5 bases. This clonotype was obtained from a man aged 25-45 years in good health. The nucleotides are TGTGCCAGCAGCAAGGCCGGGACTAAAGGGGACTATGGCTACACCTTC. Its product reads: CASSKAGTKGDYGYTF.